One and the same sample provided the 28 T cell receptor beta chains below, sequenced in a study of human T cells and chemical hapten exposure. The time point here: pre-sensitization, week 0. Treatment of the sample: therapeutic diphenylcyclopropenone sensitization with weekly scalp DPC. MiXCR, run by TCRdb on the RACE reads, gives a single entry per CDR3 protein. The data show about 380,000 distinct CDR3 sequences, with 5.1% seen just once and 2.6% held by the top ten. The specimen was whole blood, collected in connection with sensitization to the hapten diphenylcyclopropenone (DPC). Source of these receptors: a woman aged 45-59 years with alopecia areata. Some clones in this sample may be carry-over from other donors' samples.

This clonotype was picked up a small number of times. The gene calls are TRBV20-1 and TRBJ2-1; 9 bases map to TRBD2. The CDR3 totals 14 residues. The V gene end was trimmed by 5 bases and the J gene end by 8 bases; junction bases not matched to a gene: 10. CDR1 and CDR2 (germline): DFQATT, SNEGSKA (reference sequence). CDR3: CSALHQREAYEQFF. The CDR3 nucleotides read TGCAGTGCTCTCCACCAGCGGGAGGCCTATGAGCAGTTCTTC.

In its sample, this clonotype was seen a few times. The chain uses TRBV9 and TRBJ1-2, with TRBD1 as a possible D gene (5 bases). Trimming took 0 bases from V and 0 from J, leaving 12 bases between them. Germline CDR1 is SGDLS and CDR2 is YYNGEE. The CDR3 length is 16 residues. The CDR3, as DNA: TGTGCCAGCAGCGTAGAAGGCAGGGCCTCTAACTATGGCTACACCTTC. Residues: CASSVEGRASNYGYTF. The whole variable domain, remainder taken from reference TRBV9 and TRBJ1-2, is DSGVTQTPKHLITATGQRVTLRCSPRSGDLSVYWYQQSLDQGLQFLIQYYNGEERAKGNILERFSAQQFPDLHSELNLSSLELGDSALYFCASSVEGRASNYGYTFGSGTRLTVV.

This CDR3 is CATSRDVTIGNEQFF. The CDR3, as DNA: TGTGCCACCAGCAGAGATGTCACTATAGGAAATGAGCAGTTCTTC. The rearrangement links TRBV15 to TRBJ2-1, with D uncertain. Trimming took off 0 bases at V and 7 bases at J, with 13 bases between the two ends. The CDR3 sequence is 15 residues long. The germline gives CDR1 LNHNV, CDR2 YYDKDF (reference sequence).

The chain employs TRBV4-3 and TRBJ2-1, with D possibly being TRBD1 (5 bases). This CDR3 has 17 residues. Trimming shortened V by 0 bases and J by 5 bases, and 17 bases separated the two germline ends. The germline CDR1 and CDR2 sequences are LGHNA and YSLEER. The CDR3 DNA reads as TGCGCCAGCAGCCAAGATCTTGGGGCTCGGGCGAACAATGAGCAGTTCTTC. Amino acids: CASSQDLGARANNEQFF.

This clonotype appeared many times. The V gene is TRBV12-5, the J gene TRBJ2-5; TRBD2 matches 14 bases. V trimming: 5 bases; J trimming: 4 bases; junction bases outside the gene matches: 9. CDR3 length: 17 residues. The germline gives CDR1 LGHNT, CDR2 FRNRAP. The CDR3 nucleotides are TGTGCTAGTGGTCCCGGGGGACTAGCGGGAGCCGGAGAGACCCAGTACTTC. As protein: CASGPGGLAGAGETQYF.

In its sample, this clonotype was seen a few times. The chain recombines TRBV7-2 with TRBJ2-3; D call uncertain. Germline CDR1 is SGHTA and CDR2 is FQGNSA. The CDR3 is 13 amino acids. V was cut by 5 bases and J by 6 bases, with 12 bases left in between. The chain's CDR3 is CASSRLSRDTQYF. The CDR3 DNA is TGTGCCAGCAGCCGGTTGTCGAGGGATACGCAGTATTTT. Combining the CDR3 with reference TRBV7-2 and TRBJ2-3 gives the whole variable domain GAGVSQSPSNKVTEKGKDVELRCDPISGHTALYWYRQSLGQGLEFLIYFQGNSAPDKSGLPSDRFSAERTGGSVSTLTIQRTQQEDSAVYLCASSRLSRDTQYFGPGTRLTVL.

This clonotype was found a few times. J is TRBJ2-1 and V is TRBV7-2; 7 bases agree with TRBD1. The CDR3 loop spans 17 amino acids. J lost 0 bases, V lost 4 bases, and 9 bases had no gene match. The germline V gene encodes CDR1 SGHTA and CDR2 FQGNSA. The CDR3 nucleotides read TGTGCCAGCAGCTCGACCCCAGGGGGAAGCTCCTACAATGAGCAGTTCTTC. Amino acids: CASSSTPGGSSYNEQFF.

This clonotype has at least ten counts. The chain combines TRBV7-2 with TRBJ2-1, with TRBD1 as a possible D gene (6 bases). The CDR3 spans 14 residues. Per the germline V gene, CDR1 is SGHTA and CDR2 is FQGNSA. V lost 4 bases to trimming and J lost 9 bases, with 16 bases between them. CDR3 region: CASSSQGRGGEQFF. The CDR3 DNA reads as TGTGCCAGCAGCTCACAGGGTCGTGGCGGTGAGCAGTTCTTC.

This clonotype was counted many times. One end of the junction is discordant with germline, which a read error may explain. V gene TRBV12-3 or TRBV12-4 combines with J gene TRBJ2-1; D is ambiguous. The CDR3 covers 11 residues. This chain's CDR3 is CATSLENEQFF. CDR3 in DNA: TGTGCCACCAGTCTCGAGAATGAGCAGTTCTTC.

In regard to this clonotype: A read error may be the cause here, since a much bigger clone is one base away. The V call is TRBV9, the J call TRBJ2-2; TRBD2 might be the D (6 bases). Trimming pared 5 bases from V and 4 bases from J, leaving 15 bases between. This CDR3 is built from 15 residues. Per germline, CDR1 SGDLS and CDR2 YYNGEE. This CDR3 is CASSAPGGSTGELFF. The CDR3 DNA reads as TGTGCCAGCAGTGCTCCTGGGGGGAGCACCGGGGAGCTGTTTTTT.

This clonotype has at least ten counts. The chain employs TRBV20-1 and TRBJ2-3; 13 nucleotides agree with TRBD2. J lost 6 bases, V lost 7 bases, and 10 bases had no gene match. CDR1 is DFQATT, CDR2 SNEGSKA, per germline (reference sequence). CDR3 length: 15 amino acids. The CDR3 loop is CSEDGGLAGQDTQYF. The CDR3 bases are TGCAGTGAAGACGGGGGACTAGCGGGGCAGGATACGCAGTATTTT.

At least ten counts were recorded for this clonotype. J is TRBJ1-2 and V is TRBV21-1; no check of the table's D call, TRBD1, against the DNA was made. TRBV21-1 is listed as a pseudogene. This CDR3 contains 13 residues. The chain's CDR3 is CASTRVGNYGYTF. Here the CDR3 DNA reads TGTGCCAGCACCAGGGTCGGCAACTATGGCTACACCTTC.

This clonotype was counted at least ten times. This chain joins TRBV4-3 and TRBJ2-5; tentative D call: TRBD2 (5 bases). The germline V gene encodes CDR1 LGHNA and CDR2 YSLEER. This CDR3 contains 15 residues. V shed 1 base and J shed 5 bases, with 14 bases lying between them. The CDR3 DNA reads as TGCGCCAGCAGCCAAGGAGAAAGATCGGGGGAGACCCAGTACTTC. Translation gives CASSQGERSGETQYF.

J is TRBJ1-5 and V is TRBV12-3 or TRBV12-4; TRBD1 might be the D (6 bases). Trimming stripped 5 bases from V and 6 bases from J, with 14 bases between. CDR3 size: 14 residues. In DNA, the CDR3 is TGTGCCAGCAGTCCGACGGACAGTGGTCAGCCCCAGCATTTT. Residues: CASSPTDSGQPQHF.

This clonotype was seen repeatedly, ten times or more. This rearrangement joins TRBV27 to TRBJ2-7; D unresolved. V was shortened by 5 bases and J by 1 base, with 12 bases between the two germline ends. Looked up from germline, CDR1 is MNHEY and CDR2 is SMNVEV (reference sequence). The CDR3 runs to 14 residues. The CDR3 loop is CASSLRPDSYEQYF. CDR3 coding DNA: TGTGCCAGCAGTCTCCGGCCGGATTCCTACGAGCAGTACTTC.

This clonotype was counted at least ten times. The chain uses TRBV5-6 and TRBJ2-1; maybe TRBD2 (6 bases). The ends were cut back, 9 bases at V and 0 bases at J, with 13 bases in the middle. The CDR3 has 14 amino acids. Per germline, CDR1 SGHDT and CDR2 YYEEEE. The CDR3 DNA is TGTGCCACCTCCGGGACTCTCTCCTACAATGAGCAGTTCTTC. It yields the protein CATSGTLSYNEQFF.

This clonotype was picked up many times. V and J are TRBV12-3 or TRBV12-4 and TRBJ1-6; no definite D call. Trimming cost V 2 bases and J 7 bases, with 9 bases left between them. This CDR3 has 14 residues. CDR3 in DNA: TGTGCCAGCAGTTTAAAGGCGGAGAATTCACCCCTCCACTTT. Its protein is CASSLKAENSPLHF.

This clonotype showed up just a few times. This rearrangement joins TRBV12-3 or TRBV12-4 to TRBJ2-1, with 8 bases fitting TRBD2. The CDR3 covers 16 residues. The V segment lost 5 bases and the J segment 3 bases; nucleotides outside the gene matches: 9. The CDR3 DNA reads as TGTGCCAGCAGTCCCGGACTAGCCCTCCTCTACAATGAGCAGTTCTTC. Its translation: CASSPGLALLYNEQFF.

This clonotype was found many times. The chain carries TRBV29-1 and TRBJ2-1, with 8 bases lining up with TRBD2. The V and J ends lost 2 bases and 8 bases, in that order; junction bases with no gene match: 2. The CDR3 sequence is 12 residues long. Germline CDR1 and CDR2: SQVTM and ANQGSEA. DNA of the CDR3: TGCAGCGTTGAACGGGGGGGGCATGAGCAGTTCTTC. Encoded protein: CSVERGGHEQFF.

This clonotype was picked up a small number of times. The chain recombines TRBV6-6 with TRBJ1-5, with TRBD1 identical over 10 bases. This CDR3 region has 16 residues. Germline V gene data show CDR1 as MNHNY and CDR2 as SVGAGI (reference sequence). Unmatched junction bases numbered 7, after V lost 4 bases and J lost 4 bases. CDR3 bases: TGTGCCAGCAGTTCGGGACAGGGGTATCGAAATCAGCCCCAGCATTTT. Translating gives CASSSGQGYRNQPQHF.

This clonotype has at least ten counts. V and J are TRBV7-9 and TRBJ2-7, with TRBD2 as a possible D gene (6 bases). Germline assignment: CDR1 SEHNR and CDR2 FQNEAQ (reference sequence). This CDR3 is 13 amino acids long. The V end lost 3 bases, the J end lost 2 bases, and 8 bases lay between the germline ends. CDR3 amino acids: CASSFPGAYEQYF. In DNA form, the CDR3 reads TGTGCCAGCAGCTTCCCGGGAGCCTACGAGCAGTACTTC.

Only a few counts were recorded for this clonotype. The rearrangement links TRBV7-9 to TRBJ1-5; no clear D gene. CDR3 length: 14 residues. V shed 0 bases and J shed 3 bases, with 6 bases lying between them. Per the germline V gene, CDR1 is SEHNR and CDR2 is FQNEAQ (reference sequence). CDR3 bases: TGTGCCAGCAGCTTAGCCAGTAACAATCAGCCCCAGCATTTT. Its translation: CASSLASNNQPQHF.

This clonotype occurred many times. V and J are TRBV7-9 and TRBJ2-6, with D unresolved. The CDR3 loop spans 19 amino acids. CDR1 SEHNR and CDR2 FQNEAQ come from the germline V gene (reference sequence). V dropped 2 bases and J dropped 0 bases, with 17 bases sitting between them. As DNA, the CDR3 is TGTGCCAGCAGCTTATCGGAGAGGCCCGTTCTCTCTGGGGCCAACGTCCTGACTTTC. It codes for CASSLSERPVLSGANVLTF.

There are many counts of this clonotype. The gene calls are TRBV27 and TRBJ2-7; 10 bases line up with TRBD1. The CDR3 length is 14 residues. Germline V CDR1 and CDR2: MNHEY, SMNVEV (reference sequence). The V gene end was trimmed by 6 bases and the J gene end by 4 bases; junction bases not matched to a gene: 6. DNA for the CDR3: TGTGCCAGCAGCCTAGGACAGGGGGGGTACGAGCAGTACTTC. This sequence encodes CASSLGQGGYEQYF.

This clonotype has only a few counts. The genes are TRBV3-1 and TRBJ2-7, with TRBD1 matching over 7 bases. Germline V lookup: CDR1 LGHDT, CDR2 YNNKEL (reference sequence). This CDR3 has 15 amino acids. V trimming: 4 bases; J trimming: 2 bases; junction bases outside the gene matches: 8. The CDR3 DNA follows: TGTGCCAGCAGCCTTTTTGCCGGGACAGCCTACGAGCAGTACTTC. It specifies CASSLFAGTAYEQYF.

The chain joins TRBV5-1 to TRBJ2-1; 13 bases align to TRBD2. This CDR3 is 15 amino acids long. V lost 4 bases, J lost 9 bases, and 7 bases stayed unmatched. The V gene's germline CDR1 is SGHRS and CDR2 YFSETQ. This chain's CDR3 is CASSRGLAGPTEQFF. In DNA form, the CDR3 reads TGCGCCAGCAGCCGGGGACTAGCGGGGCCCACTGAGCAGTTCTTC.

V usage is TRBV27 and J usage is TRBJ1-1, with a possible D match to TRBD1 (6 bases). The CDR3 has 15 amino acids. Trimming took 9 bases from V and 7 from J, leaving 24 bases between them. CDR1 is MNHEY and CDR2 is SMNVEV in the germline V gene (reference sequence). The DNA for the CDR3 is TGTGCCAGTTCCCCTCGGGGGCCCCCACCACTTGAAGCTTTCTTT. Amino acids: CASSPRGPPPLEAFF.

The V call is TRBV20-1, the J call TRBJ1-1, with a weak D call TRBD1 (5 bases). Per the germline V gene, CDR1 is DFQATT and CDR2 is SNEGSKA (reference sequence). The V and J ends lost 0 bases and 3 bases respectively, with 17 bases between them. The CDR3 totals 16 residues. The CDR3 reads CSAREWKGLGDTEAFF. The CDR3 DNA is TGCAGTGCTAGAGAGTGGAAGGGGCTTGGGGACACTGAAGCTTTCTTT.